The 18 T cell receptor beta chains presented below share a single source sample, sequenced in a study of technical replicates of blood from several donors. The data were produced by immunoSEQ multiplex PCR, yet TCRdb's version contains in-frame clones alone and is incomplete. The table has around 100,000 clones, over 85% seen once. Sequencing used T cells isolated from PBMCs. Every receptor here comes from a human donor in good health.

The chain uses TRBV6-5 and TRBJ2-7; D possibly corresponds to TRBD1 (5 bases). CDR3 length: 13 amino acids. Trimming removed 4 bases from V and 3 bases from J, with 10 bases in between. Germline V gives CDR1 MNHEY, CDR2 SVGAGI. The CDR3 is CASSLGRVYEQYF. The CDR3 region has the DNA TGTGCCAGCAGTTTGGGCAGGGTCTACGAGCAGTACTTC.

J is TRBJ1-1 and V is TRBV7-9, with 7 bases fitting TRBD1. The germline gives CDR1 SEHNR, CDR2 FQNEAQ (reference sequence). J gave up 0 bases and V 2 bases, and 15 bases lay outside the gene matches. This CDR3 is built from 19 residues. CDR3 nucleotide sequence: TGTGCCAGCAGCTTATTTCCTGGGGCAGGGGGATGGCTGAACACTGAAGCTTTCTTT. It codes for CASSLFPGAGGWLNTEAFF.

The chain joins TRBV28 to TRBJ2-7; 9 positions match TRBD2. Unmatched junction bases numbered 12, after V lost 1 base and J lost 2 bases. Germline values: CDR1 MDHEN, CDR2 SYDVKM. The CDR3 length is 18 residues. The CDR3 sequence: CASSLYGPSGRPTYEQYF. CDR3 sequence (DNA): TGTGCCAGCAGTTTATACGGGCCCAGCGGGAGGCCTACCTACGAGCAGTACTTC.

For the CDR3, the DNA is TGTGCCAGCAGCCAAGAGGAGGGGAGGGGCGCAGATACGCAGTATTTT. It codes for CASSQEEGRGADTQYF. The rearrangement uses TRBV4-2 and TRBJ2-3, with 7 bases that match TRBD2. V shed 0 bases and J 4 bases; nucleotides not matched to a gene: 7. CDR1 LGHNA and CDR2 YNFKEQ come from the germline V gene. The CDR3 length is 16 residues.

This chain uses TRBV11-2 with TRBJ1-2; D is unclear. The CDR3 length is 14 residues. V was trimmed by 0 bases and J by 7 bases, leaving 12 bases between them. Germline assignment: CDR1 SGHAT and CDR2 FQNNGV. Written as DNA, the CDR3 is TGTGCCAGCAGCTTAGATATAAACAGAGCTGGCTACACCTTC. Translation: CASSLDINRAGYTF.

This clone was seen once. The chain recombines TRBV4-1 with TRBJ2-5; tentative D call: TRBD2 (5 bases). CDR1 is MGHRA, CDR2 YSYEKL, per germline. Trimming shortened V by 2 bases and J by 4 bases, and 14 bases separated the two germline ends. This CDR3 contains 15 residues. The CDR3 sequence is CASSQFTTAGETQYF. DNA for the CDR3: TGCGCCAGCAGCCAATTTACTACGGCGGGAGAGACCCAGTACTTC.

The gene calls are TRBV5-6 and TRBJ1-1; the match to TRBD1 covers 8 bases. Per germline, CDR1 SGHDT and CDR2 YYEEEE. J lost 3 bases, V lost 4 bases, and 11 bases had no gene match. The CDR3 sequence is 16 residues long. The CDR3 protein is CASSPGTGLTDTEAFF. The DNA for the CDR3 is TGTGCCAGCAGCCCAGGGACAGGTCTTACGGACACTGAAGCTTTCTTT.

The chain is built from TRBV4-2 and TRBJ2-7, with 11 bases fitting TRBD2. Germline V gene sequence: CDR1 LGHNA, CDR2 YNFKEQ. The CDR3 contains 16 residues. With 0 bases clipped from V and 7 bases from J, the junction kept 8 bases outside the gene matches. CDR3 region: CASSQDPQGLAAEQYF. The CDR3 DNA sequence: TGTGCCAGCAGCCAAGATCCCCAGGGACTAGCGGCAGAGCAGTACTTC.

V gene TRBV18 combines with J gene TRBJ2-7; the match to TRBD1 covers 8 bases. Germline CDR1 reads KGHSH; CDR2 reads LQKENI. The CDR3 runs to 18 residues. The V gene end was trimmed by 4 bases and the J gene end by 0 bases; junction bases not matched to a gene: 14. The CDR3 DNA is TGTGCCAGCTCACAAGGGAAAGGGCACAGGGGGAGCTCCTACGAGCAGTACTTC. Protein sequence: CASSQGKGHRGSSYEQYF.

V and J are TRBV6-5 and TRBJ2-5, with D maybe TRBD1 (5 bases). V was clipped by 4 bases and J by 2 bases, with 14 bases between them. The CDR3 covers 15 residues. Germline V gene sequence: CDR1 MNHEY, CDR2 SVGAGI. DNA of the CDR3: TGTGCCAGCAGTTTCCGACCAGGGCTACAAGAGACCCAGTACTTC. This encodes CASSFRPGLQETQYF.

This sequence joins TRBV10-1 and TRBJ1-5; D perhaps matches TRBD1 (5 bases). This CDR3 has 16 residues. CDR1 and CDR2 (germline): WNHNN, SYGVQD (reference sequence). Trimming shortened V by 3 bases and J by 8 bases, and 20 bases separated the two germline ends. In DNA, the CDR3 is TGCGCCAGCAGTGATTTCAGGGTAAAAAAATCAAAGCCCCAGCATTTT. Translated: CASSDFRVKKSKPQHF.

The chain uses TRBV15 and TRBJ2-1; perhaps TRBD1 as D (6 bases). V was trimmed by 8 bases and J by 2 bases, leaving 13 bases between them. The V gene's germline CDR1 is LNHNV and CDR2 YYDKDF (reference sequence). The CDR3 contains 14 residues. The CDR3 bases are TGTGCCACCGAGCCAGCAGGGGCCTACAATGAGCAGTTCTTC. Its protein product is CATEPAGAYNEQFF.

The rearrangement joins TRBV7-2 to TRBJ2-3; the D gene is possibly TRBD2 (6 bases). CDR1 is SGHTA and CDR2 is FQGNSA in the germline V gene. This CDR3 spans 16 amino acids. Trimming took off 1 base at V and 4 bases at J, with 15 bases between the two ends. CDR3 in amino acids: CASSLVTVGGADTQYF. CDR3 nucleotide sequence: TGTGCCAGCAGCTTAGTCACAGTGGGCGGGGCAGATACGCAGTATTTT.

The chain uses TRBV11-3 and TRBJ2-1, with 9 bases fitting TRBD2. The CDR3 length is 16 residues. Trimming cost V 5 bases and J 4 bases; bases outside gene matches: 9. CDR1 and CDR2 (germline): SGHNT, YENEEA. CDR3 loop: CASSPITGLAYNEQFF. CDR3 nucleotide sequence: TGTGCCAGCAGCCCCATTACGGGACTAGCATACAATGAGCAGTTCTTC.

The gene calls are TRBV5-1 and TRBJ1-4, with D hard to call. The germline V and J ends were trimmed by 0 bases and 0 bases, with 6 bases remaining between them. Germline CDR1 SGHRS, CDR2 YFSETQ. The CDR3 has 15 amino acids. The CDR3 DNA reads TGCGCCAGCAGCTTGGGGCCTGCAACTAATGAAAAACTGTTTTTT. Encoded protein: CASSLGPATNEKLFF.

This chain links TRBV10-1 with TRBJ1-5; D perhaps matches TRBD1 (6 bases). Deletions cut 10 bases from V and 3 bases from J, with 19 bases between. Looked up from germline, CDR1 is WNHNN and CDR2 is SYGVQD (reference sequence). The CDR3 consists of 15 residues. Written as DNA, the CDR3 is TGCGCCACTACTATACAGGGTAGGGCCAATCAGCCCCAGCATTTT. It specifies CATTIQGRANQPQHF.

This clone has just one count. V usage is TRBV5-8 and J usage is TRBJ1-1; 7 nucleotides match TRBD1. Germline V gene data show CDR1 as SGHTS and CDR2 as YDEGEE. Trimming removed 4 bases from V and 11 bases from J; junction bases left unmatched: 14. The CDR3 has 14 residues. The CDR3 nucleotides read TGTGCCAGCAGCCGACTGGGACAGATCGAAGTGGCTTTCTTT. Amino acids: CASSRLGQIEVAFF.

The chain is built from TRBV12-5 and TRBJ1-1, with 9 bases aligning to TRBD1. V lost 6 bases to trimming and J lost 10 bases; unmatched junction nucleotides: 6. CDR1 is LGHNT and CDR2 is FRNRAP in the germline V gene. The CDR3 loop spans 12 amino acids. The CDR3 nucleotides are TGTGCTAGTGGCCGGACAGGGGAACGAGCTTTCTTT. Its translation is CASGRTGERAFF.